Shown below are 28 T cell receptor beta chains from a single sample sequenced in a study of regulatory T cells in long-lasting Graves disease. To make TCR beta libraries, researchers used iRepertoire HTBI primers and Arm-PCR of CDR3 regions. TCRdb processed the multiplex PCR reads anew with MiXCR; each CDR3 protein has one entry. The table shows 500,000 to 700,000 distinct CDR3 sequences, with around 15% occurring only once. Time point specified: newly diagnosed GD, antithyroid drugs for less than 3 months. Scientists built the TCR library using RNA that was extracted from PBMCs. These data are also associated with another study on T cells in Graves' hyperthyroidism and ophthalmopathy.

The material sequenced was peripheral blood mononuclear cells (PBMCs), taken at new diagnosis, from a patient treated with antithyroid drugs. The receptors derive from a woman aged 25 to 39 with Graves disease.

The rearrangement joins TRBV27 to TRBJ1-5; D might be TRBD1 (5 bases). Germline V gene sequence: CDR1 MNHEY, CDR2 SMNVEV (reference sequence). V was pared by 2 bases and J by 7 bases, with 9 bases between. The CDR3 runs 13 residues. The CDR3 region is CASSLAGWQPQHF. CDR3 coding DNA: TGTGCCAGCAGTTTAGCAGGGTGGCAGCCCCAGCATTTT.

The chain joins TRBV25-1 to TRBJ2-2; 9 bases line up with TRBD2. The CDR3 runs 16 residues. V was clipped by 4 bases and J by 3 bases; unmatched bases: 6. The V gene's germline CDR1 is MGHDK and CDR2 SYGVNS. CDR3 amino acids: CASSVGTSGYTGELFF. For the CDR3, the DNA is TGTGCCAGCAGTGTTGGTACTAGCGGGTACACCGGGGAGCTGTTTTTT.

This clonotype has ten or more counts. The V and J genes are TRBV11-2 and TRBJ2-7; TRBD2 agrees at 9 bases. The junction had 1 base not matched to a gene; V was cut back by 1 base and J by 3 bases. CDR1 and CDR2 (germline): SGHAT, FQNNGV. The CDR3 sequence is 14 residues long. CDR3: CASSLASGNYEQYF. The CDR3, as DNA: TGTGCCAGCAGCTTAGCTAGCGGGAACTACGAGCAGTACTTC.

This clonotype was observed many times. V usage is TRBV27 and J usage is TRBJ2-1; D is ambiguous. The V end lost 3 bases, the J end lost 0 bases, and 6 bases lay between the germline ends. In germline, CDR1 is MNHEY, CDR2 SMNVEV (reference sequence). This CDR3 region has 14 residues. CDR3 DNA sequence: TGTGCCAGCAGTTTCTACGCCTCCTACAATGAGCAGTTCTTC. It encodes CASSFYASYNEQFF.

The gene calls are TRBV28 and TRBJ2-6; D perhaps matches TRBD2 (6 bases). The CDR3 loop spans 18 amino acids. Germline CDR1 is MDHEN and CDR2 is SYDVKM. Trimming stripped 7 bases from V and 2 bases from J, with 21 bases between. The CDR3 region is CASTSGGAAVPGANVLTF. CDR3 nucleotide sequence: TGTGCCAGCACCAGTGGAGGGGCGGCCGTACCTGGGGCCAACGTCCTGACTTTC.

This clonotype has more than one count but fewer than ten. V and J are TRBV12-3 or TRBV12-4 and TRBJ1-1; D is possibly TRBD1 (5 bases). The CDR3 is 18 residues long. The V gene lost 5 bases and the J gene lost 1 base, with 23 bases spanning the gap. The CDR3 bases are TGTGCCAGCAGTGGGGCCGGGCCGGTAGGATTCCGGAACACTGAAGCTTTCTTT. Translated, it gives CASSGAGPVGFRNTEAFF.

At least ten counts were recorded for this clonotype. The V call is TRBV24-1, the J call TRBJ1-2; perhaps TRBD1 as D (6 bases). Trimming shortened V by 2 bases and J by 4 bases, and 16 bases separated the two germline ends. The germline CDR1 and CDR2 sequences are KGHDR and SFDVKD. The CDR3 has 16 amino acids. CDR3 amino acids: CATSDSPGVSGYGYTF. The CDR3 nucleotides read TGTGCCACCAGTGATTCTCCAGGGGTTAGCGGCTATGGCTACACCTTC.

V usage is TRBV7-3 and J usage is TRBJ2-3; 9 bases agree with TRBD2. The trim removed 2 bases at V and 3 bases at J, leaving 6 bases unmatched. The CDR3 covers 16 residues. The V gene's germline CDR1 is SGHTA and CDR2 FQGTGA. The DNA for the CDR3 is TGTGCCAGCAGCTTACCTCGCCTAGCGGGAACAGATACGCAGTATTTT. As protein: CASSLPRLAGTDTQYF.

Written as DNA, the CDR3 is TGCAGTGCTCCACTACTAGCGATCTCCTACAATGAGCAGTTCTTC. Protein: CSAPLLAISYNEQFF. The chain employs TRBV20-1 and TRBJ2-1; 7 nucleotides match TRBD2. This CDR3 comprises 15 residues. Germline assignment: CDR1 DFQATT and CDR2 SNEGSKA (reference sequence). Trimming cost V 5 bases and J 0 bases; bases outside gene matches: 7.

This clonotype was seen a handful of times. The chain has TRBV19 and TRBJ2-3; possible D gene TRBD2, 5 bases. This CDR3 region has 18 residues. Germline CDR1 LNHDA, CDR2 SQIVND (reference sequence). V shed 3 bases and J shed 1 base, with 20 bases lying between them. For the CDR3, the DNA is TGTGCCAGTAGTATTCAAGCCGGACTTGCGGGCGGCACAGATACGCAGTATTTT. It encodes CASSIQAGLAGGTDTQYF.

About this clonotype itself: Relative to the germline gene, one junction end is altered; a read error may explain this. The chain joins TRBV7-2 to TRBJ2-7, with D perhaps given as TRBD1 or TRBD2 (5 bases each). Germline V gene lookup returns CDR1 SGHTA and CDR2 FQGNSA. The CDR3 is 13 residues long. This CDR3 reads CASSLGQVGERYF. CDR3 nucleotides: TGTGCCAGCAGCTTAGGTCAGGTAGGGGAGCGGTACTTC.

At least ten counts were recorded for this clonotype. The J gene is TRBJ2-5, the V gene TRBV7-2, with unresolved D. The ends were cut back, 5 bases at V and 4 bases at J, with 11 bases in the middle. Germline CDR1 SGHTA, CDR2 FQGNSA. The CDR3 totals 13 residues. The CDR3: CASSPGGRETQYF. For the CDR3, the DNA is TGTGCCAGCAGCCCAGGTGGGCGAGAGACCCAGTACTTC.

This clonotype was seen only a few times. The chain carries TRBV5-6 and TRBJ1-1, with 11 bases fitting TRBD1. Trimming cost V 0 bases and J 11 bases; bases outside gene matches: 9. The CDR3 loop spans 15 amino acids. Germline assignment: CDR1 SGHDT and CDR2 YYEEEE. The CDR3 DNA reads TGTGCCAGCAGCTTGGTTGAGGACAGGGGGCGTAAGGCTTTCTTT. Translation: CASSLVEDRGRKAFF.

This clonotype was detected many times. This chain joins TRBV6-5 and TRBJ2-5; 7 nucleotides line up with TRBD1. CDR1 and CDR2 (germline): MNHEY, SVGAGI. The CDR3 contains 16 residues. The trim removed 0 bases at V and 0 bases at J, leaving 4 bases unmatched. This chain's CDR3 is CASSYSAQGYQETQYF. CDR3 bases: TGTGCCAGCAGTTACTCAGCACAGGGGTACCAAGAGACCCAGTACTTC.

This clonotype occurred a few times. The chain recombines TRBV19 with TRBJ1-2, with 7 bases aligning to TRBD1. The germline CDR1 and CDR2 sequences are LNHDA and SQIVND (reference sequence). Trimming took 7 bases from V and 5 from J; bases not matched to a gene: 13. This CDR3 has 15 amino acids. The CDR3 protein is CASTYSGTDLYGYTF. The CDR3 DNA reads as TGTGCCAGTACCTACTCCGGGACAGACTTATATGGCTACACCTTC.

This clonotype was detected a few times. The chain recombines TRBV10-3 with TRBJ2-7; 8 nucleotides match TRBD2. The CDR3 spans 15 residues. The J segment lost 2 bases and the V segment lost 0 bases, leaving 3 bases of the junction unmatched. Germline V gene data show CDR1 as ENHRY and CDR2 as SYGVKD. The CDR3 sequence is CAISESSGGAYEQYF. The CDR3 DNA reads TGTGCCATCAGTGAGTCGAGCGGGGGCGCCTACGAGCAGTACTTC.

This clonotype has a handful of counts. The CDR3 spells CASSSQGYSTDTQYF. CDR3 nucleotides: TGTGCCAGCAGCTCGCAGGGGTACAGCACAGATACGCAGTATTTT. The chain is built from TRBV7-3 and TRBJ2-3; a weak D match, TRBD1 (6 bases). Trimming pared 4 bases from V and 0 bases from J, leaving 11 bases between. Germline-derived CDR1 and CDR2 are SGHTA and FQGTGA. The CDR3 length is 15 residues.

The chain combines TRBV20-1 with TRBJ1-2; TRBD1 might be the D (5 bases). Germline V lookup: CDR1 DFQATT, CDR2 SNEGSKA (reference sequence). Trimming shortened V by 2 bases and J by 2 bases, and 21 bases separated the two germline ends. The CDR3 extends over 17 amino acids. CDR3 in amino acids: CSARLTFRQLRNYGYTF. The CDR3 DNA reads as TGCAGTGCTAGACTTACCTTCAGACAGCTAAGGAACTATGGCTACACCTTC.

This clonotype was recorded once. A read error may explain this, as a much larger clone is one base away. This chain connects TRBV7-9 to TRBJ2-1; 12 bases align to TRBD2. J was trimmed by 8 bases and V by 4 bases; bases with no gene match: 3. This CDR3 is 14 amino acids long. Germline V lookup: CDR1 SEHNR, CDR2 FQNEAQ (reference sequence). The CDR3 spells CASSCLAGGDEQFF. CDR3 DNA: TGTGCCAGCAGCTGTCTAGCGGGAGGGGATGAGCAGTTCTTC.

The chain has TRBV2 and TRBJ2-3, with D perhaps TRBD2 (6 bases). Germline V gives CDR1 SNHLY, CDR2 FYNNEI. V lost 8 bases and J lost 5, with 14 bases in between. The CDR3 is 13 residues long. The CDR3 region is CASGSGFQDTQYF. The CDR3 coding sequence is TGTGCCAGCGGTAGCGGCTTTCAAGATACGCAGTATTTT.

The table lists this clonotype with a few counts. The chain couples TRBV9 to TRBJ2-1; 11 bases fit TRBD2. V shed 4 bases, J shed 4 bases, and the junction held 4 bases outside the gene matches. CDR1 is SGDLS, CDR2 YYNGEE, per germline. The CDR3 runs 15 residues. The CDR3 bases are TGTGCCAGCAGCATGGGACTAGCGGCGTACAATGAGCAGTTCTTC. Translated, it gives CASSMGLAAYNEQFF.

This rearrangement joins TRBV20-1 to TRBJ2-2; 9 bases match TRBD2. This CDR3 is 16 amino acids long. V lost 6 bases and J lost 5; bases outside the gene matches: 13. CDR1 is DFQATT, CDR2 SNEGSKA, per germline (reference sequence). CDR3 in DNA: TGCAGTGCGAGTCGGGCGGGAGGGCCGGGAACCGGGGAGCTGTTTTTT. The encoded protein is CSASRAGGPGTGELFF.

The V and J genes are TRBV2 and TRBJ1-4, with a weak D call TRBD1 (5 bases). V lost 1 base, J lost 8 bases, and 14 bases lay in between. The germline V gene has CDR1 SNHLY and CDR2 FYNNEI. The CDR3 is 15 amino acids. CDR3: CASSEEGAGTEKLFF. Here the CDR3 DNA reads TGTGCCAGCAGTGAAGAAGGGGCAGGGACCGAAAAACTGTTTTTT.

V usage is TRBV3-1 and J usage is TRBJ2-2, with D tentatively TRBD1 or TRBD2 (6 bases each). V lost 0 bases and J 0 bases, leaving 20 bases between the germline ends. Germline CDR1 is LGHDT and CDR2 is YNNKEL (reference sequence). This CDR3 has 20 amino acids. The CDR3 bases are TGTGCCAGCAGCCAAGATTTACGGGGGCTAACCCTCTCGAACACCGGGGAGCTGTTTTTT. This gives the protein CASSQDLRGLTLSNTGELFF.

This clonotype was seen many times. V and J are TRBV10-3 and TRBJ1-6; D unresolved. The CDR3 covers 15 residues. CDR1 and CDR2 from the germline V gene are ENHRY and SYGVKD. Between the trimmed V and J ends, which lost 2 bases and 5 bases, there was a span of 10 bases. The CDR3 loop reads CAISEKSGHNSPLHF. In nucleotides, the CDR3 is TGTGCCATCAGTGAGAAAAGCGGCCATAATTCACCCCTCCACTTT.

The V and J genes are TRBV6-2 or TRBV6-3 and TRBJ1-6, with D perhaps matching TRBD1 (6 bases). V lost 2 bases, J lost 9 bases, and 14 bases lay in between. Germline CDR1 is MNHEY and CDR2 is SVGEGT. The CDR3 contains 15 residues. The CDR3 DNA is TGTGCCAGCAGTTACGGGGGCTCGGCTTTTTCACCCCTCCACTTT. Its protein is CASSYGGSAFSPLHF.

The DNA of the CDR3 is TGTGCCAGCAGTTTATTCGGGCCTGGGGCCAACGTCCTGACTTTC. It is translated as CASSLFGPGANVLTF. V gene TRBV12-3 or TRBV12-4 combines with J gene TRBJ2-6; D remains unclear. V was clipped by 2 bases and J by 2 bases, with 7 bases between them. The CDR3 is 15 residues long.

Notes on this clonotype: This may come from a read error, since a much larger clone is one base off. V is TRBV6-2 or TRBV6-3 and J is TRBJ1-2; TRBD1 aligns across 7 bases. The CDR3 sequence is 15 residues long. Germline-derived CDR1 and CDR2 are MNHEY and SVGEGT. CDR3 residues: CAISSTGAEYYGYTF. The CDR3 DNA follows: TGTGCCATCAGTTCTACAGGGGCGGAGTATTATGGCTACACCTTC.